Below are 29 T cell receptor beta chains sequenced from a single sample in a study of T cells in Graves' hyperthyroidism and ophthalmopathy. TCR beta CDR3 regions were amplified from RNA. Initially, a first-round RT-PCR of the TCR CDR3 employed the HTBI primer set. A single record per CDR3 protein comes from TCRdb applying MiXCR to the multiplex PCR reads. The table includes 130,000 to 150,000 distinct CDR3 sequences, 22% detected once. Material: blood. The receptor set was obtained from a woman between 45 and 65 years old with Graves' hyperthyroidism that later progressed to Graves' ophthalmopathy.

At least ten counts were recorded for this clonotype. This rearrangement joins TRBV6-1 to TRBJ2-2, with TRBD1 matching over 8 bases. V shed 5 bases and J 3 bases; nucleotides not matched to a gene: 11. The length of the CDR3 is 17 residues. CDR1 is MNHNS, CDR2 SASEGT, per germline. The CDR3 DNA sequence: TGTGCCAGCAGTTCCCTGCGGCGCAGGGGGCACACCGGGGAGCTGTTTTTT. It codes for CASSSLRRRGHTGELFF.

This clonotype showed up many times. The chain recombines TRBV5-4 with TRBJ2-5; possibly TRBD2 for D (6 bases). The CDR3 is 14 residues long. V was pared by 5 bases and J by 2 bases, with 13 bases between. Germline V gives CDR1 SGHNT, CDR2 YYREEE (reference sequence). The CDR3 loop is CASRRGLSQETQYF. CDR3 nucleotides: TGTGCCAGCAGACGTGGACTAAGTCAAGAGACCCAGTACTTC.

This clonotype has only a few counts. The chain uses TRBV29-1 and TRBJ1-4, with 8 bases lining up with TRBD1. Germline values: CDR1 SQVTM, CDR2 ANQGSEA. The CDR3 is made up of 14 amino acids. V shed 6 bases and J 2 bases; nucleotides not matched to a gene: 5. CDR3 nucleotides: TGCAGCGTGCGACAGGGGCAGACTAATGAAAAACTGTTTTTT. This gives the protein CSVRQGQTNEKLFF.

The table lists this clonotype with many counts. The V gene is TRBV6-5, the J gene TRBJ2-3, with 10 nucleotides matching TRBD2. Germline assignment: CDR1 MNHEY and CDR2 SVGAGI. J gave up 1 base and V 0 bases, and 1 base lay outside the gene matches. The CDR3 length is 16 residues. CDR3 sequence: CASSYSGTSGTDTQYF. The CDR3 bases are TGTGCCAGCAGTTACTCCGGGACTAGCGGCACAGATACGCAGTATTTT.

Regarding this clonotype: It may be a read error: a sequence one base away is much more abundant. The DNA for the CDR3 is TGTGCCAGCTCACCACACGAGACAGGGAGCTATGGCTACACCTTC. This sequence encodes CASSPHETGSYGYTF. This rearrangement joins TRBV18 to TRBJ1-2; 7 bases align to TRBD1. The junction had 6 bases not matched to a gene; V was cut back by 1 base and J by 4 bases. The CDR3 consists of 15 residues. Germline V gene data show CDR1 as KGHSH and CDR2 as LQKENI.

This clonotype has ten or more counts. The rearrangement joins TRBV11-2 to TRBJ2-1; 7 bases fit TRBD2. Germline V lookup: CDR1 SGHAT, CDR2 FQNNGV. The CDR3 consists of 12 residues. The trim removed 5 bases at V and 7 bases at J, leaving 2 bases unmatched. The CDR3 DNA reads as TGTGCCAGCAGCCGGACTAGAAATGAGCAGTTCTTC. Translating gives CASSRTRNEQFF.

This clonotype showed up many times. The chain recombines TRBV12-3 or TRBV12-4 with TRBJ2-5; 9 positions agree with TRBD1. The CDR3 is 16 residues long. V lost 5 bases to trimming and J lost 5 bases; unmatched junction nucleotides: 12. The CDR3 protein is CASSPGTGWSQETQYF. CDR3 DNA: TGTGCCAGCAGTCCCGGGACAGGGTGGAGCCAGGAGACCCAGTACTTC.

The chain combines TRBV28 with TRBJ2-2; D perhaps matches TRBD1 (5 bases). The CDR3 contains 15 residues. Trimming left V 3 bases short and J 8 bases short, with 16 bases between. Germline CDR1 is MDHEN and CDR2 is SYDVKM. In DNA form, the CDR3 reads TGTGCCAGCAGTTTGGCGGACATACTACAAGGGGAGCTGTTTTTT. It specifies CASSLADILQGELFF.

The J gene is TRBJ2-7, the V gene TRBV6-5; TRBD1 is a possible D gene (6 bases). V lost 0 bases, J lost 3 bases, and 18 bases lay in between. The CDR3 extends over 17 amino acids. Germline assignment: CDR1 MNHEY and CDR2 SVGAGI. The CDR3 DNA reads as TGTGCCAGCAGTTACTCGGACCAAGGGGGAGACCTCTACGAGCAGTACTTC. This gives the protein CASSYSDQGGDLYEQYF.

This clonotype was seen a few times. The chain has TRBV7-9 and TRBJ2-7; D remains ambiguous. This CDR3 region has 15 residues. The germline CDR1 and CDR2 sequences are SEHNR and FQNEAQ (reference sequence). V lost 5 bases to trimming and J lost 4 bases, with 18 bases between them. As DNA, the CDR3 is TGTGCCAGCAGCACCGATGCCGGCAGTTCGTACGAGCAGTACTTC. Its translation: CASSTDAGSSYEQYF.

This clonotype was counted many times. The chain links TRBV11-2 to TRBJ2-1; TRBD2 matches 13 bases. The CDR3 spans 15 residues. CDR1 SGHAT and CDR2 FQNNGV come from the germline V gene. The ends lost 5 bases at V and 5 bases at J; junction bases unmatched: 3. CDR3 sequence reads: CASSDGTSGNNEQFF. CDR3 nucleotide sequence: TGTGCCAGCAGCGACGGGACTAGCGGGAACAATGAGCAGTTCTTC. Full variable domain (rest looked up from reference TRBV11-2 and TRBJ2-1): EAGVAQSPRYKIIEKRQSVAFWCNPISGHATLYWYQQILGQGPKLLIQFQNNGVVDDSQLPKDRFSAERLKGVDSTLKIQPAKLEDSAVYLCASSDGTSGNNEQFFGPGTRLTVL.

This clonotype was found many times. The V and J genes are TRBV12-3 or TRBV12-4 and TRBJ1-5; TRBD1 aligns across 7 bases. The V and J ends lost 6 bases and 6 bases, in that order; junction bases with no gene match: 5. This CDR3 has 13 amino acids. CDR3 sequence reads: CASSLQGSQPQHF. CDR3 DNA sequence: TGTGCCAGCAGCCTACAGGGGTCTCAGCCCCAGCATTTT.

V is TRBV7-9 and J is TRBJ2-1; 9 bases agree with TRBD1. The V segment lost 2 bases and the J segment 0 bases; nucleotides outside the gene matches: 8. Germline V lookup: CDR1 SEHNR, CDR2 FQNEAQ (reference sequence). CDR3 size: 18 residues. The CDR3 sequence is CASSLKTGTGSSYNEQFF. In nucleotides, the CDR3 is TGTGCCAGCAGCTTAAAGACGGGGACAGGGAGCTCCTACAATGAGCAGTTCTTC. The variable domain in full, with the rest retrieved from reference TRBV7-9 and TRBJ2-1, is DTGVSQNPRHKITKRGQNVTFRCDPISEHNRLYWYRQTLGQGPEFLTYFQNEAQLEKSRLLSDRFSAERPKGSFSTLEIQRTEQGDSAMYLCASSLKTGTGSSYNEQFFGPGTRLTVL.

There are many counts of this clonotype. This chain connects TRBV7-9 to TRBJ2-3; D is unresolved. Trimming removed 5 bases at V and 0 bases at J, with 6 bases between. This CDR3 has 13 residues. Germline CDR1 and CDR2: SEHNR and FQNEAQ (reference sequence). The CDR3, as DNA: TGTGCCAGCAGCCGATCGAGCACAGATACGCAGTATTTT. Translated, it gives CASSRSSTDTQYF.

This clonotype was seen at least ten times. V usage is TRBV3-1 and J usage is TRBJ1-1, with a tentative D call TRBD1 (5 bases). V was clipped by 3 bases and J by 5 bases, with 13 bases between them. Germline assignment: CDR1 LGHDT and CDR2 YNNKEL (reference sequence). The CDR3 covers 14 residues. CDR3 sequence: CASSHSQEGTEAFF. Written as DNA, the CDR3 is TGTGCCAGCAGCCATTCACAGGAGGGGACTGAAGCTTTCTTT.

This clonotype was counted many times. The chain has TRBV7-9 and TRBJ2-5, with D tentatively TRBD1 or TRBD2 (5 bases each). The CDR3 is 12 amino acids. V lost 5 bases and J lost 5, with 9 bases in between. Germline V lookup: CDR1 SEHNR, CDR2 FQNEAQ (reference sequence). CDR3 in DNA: TGTGCCAGCAGCGGAGAGGGGGAGACCCAGTACTTC. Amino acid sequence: CASSGEGETQYF.

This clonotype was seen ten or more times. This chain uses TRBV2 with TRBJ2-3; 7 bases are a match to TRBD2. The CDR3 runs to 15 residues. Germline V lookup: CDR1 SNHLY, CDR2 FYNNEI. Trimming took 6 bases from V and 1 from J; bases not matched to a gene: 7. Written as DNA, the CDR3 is TGTGCCAGCAGGGCGGGGGAGATAGGCACAGATACGCAGTATTTT. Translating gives CASRAGEIGTDTQYF.

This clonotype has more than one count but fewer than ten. CDR3 nucleotide sequence: TGTGCCAGCAGCTTCAAGTGGGGCGGTGAGCAGTTCTTC. Its protein product is CASSFKWGGEQFF. The rearrangement uses TRBV11-2 and TRBJ2-1; TRBD1 is a possible D gene (5 bases). CDR3 length: 13 residues. Germline-derived CDR1 and CDR2 are SGHAT and FQNNGV. V lost 3 bases and J 9 bases, leaving 12 bases between the germline ends.

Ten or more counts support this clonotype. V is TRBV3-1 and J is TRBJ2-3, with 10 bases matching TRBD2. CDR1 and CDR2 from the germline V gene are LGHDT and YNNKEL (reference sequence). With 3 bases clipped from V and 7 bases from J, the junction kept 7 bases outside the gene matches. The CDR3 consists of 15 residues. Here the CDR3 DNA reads TGTGCCAGCAGCCAGAAAGCGGGAGGGCCGAATACGCAGTATTTT. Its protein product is CASSQKAGGPNTQYF.

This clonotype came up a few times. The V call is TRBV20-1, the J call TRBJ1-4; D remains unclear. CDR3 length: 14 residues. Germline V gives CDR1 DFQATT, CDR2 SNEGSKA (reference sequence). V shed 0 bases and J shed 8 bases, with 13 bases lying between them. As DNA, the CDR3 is TGCAGTGCTAGAGATCGGACCGCCGGAGAAAAACTGTTTTTT. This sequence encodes CSARDRTAGEKLFF.

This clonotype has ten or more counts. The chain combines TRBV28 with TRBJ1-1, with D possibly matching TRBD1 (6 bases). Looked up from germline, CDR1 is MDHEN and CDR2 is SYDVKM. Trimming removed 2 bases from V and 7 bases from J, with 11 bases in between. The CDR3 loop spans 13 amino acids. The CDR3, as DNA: TGTGCCAGCAGTTTAGCGGGGGCGAATGAAGCTTTCTTT. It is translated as CASSLAGANEAFF.

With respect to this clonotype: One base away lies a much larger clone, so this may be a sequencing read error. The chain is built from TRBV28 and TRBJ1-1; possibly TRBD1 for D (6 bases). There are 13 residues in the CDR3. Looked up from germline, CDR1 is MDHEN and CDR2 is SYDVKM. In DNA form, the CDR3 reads TGTGCCAGCAGTTTAGACAGGAACACTAAAGCTTTCTTT. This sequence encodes CASSLDRNTKAFF.

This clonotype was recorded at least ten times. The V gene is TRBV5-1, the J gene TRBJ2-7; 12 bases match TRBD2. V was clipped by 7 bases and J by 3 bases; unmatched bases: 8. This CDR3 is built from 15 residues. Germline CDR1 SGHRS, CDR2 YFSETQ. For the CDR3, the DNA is TGCGCCAGCCGACCGGGACTAGCGGGCGTCTACGAGCAGTACTTC. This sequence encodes CASRPGLAGVYEQYF.

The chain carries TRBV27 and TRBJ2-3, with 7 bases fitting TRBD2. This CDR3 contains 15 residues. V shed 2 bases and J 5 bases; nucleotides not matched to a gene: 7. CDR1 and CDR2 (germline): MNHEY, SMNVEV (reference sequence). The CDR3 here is CASSLGGRAIDTQYF. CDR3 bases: TGTGCCAGCAGTTTAGGGGGGAGGGCCATAGATACGCAGTATTTT.

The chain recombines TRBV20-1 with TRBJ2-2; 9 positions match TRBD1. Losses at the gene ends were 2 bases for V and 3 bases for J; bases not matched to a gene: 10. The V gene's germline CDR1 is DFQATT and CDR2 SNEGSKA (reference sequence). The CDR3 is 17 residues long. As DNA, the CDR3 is TGCAGTGCTAGACCCTACACAGGGGGCAGGGACACCGGGGAGCTGTTTTTT. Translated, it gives CSARPYTGGRDTGELFF.

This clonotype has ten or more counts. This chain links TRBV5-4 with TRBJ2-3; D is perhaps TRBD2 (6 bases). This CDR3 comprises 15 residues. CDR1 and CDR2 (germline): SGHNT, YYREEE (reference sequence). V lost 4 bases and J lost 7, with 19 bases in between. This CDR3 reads CASSNGGGNVNTQYF. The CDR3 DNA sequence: TGTGCCAGCAGCAACGGTGGGGGGAACGTCAATACGCAGTATTTT. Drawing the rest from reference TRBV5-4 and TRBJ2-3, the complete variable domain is ETGVTQSPTHLIKTRGQQVTLRCSSQSGHNTVSWYQQALGQGPQFIFQYYREEENGRGNFPPRFSGLQFPNYSSELNVNALELDDSALYLCASSNGGGNVNTQYFGPGTRLTVL.

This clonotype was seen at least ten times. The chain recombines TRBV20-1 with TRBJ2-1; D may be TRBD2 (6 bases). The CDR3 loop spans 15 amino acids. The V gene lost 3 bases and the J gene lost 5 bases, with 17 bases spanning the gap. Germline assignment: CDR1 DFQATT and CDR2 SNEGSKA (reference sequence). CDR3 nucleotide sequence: TGCAGTGCTAGTCCGGCTTCTAGCGCCCACAATGAGCAGTTCTTC. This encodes CSASPASSAHNEQFF.

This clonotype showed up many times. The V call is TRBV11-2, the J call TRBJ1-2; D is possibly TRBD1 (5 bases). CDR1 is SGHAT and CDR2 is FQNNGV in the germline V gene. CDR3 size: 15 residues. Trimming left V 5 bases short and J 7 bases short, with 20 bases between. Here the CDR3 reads CASSPRQIPGFGYTF. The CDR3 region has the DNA TGTGCCAGCAGCCCCAGACAGATTCCCGGCTTTGGCTACACCTTC.

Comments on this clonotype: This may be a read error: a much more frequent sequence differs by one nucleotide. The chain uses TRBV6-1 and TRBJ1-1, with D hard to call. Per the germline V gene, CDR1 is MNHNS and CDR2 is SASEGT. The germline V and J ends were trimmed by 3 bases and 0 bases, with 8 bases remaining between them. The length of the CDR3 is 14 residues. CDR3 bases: TGTGCCAGCAGTGAGGGAGGACTGAACACTGAAGCTTTCTTT. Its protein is CASSEGGLNTEAFF.